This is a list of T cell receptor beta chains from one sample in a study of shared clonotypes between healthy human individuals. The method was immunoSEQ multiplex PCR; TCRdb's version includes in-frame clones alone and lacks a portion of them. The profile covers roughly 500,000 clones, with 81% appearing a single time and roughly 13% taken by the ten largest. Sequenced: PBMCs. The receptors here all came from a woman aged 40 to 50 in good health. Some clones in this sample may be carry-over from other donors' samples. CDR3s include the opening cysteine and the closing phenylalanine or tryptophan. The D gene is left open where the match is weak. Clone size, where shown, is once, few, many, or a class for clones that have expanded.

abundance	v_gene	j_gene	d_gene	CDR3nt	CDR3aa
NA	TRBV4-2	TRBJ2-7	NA	TGTGCCAGCAGCCAAGAGGCGGGGGCTAGCTCCTACGAGCAGTACTTC	CASSQEAGASSYEQYF
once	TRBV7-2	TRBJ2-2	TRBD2	TGTGCCACCCCGCCCGCCGGGACTAGCGGAAACACCGGGGAGCTGTTTTTT	CATPPAGTSGNTGELFF
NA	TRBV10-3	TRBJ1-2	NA	TGTGCCATCAGTGGCGTCGGGGACTATGGCTACACCTTC	CAISGVGDYGYTF
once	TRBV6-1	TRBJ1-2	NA	TGTGCCAGCAGTGTAGAGAGACTGTCGAACTATGGCTACACCTTC	CASSVERLSNYGYTF
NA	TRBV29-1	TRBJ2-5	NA	TGCAGCGTTGAAGATGGTCGGCGGGGAGAGACCCAGTACTTC	CSVEDGRRGETQYF
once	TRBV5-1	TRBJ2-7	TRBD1	TGCGCCAGCAGCTTGGGATGGGGACAGGGAGCGTACGAGCAGTACTTC	CASSLGWGQGAYEQYF
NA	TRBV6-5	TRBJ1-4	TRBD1	TGTGCCAGCAGGAAGACAGGGGCAAATGAAAAACTGTTTTTT	CASRKTGANEKLFF
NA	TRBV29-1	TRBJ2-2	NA	TGCAGCGTTGGGATTTGGCCTACGAACACCGGGGAGCTGTTTTTT	CSVGIWPTNTGELFF
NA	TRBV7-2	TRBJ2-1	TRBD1	TGTGCCAGCAGCCCAAACAGACAGGGGGCGTGGAATGAGCAGTTCTTC	CASSPNRQGAWNEQFF
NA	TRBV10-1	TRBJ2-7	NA	TGCGCCAGTCCGAAACAGGGTCCCTACGAGCAGTACTTC	CASPKQGPYEQYF
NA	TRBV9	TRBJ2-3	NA	TGTGCCAGCAGCGTAGGAGGGGGAGGCGGGAGTGGCACAGATACGCAGTATTTT	CASSVGGGGGSGTDTQYF
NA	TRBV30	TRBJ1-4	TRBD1	TGTGCCCGGGGGGACAGTCTCCTCTCAACTAATGAAAAACTGTTTTTT	CARGDSLLSTNEKLFF
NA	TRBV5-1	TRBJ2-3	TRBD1	TGCGCCAGCAGCCCGGGACAGTGGGGAACAGATACGCAGTATTTT	CASSPGQWGTDTQYF
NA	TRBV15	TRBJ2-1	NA	TGTGCCACCAGCAGAGATCTGGCGGGCCTTGGGGATGAGCAGTTCTTC	CATSRDLAGLGDEQFF